The sequence of this T cell receptor (beta chain) was determined in a study of glioma-infiltrating T cells after dendritic cell vaccination. V was pared by 1 base and J by 11 bases, with 20 bases between. The CDR3 length is 15 residues. Per germline, CDR1 SGHAT and CDR2 FQNNGV. The PCR used 60 V beta and 13 J beta primers. Using immunoSEQ multiplex PCR, the repertoire was profiled, and TCRdb retains in-frame clones only, with some absent. The sample gives tens of thousands of clones, approximately 81% of which show up once; 7% to 9.5% is in the top ten. Fresh-frozen tumor tissue and more than two years of survival data were available for all. PBMC sampling occurred before vaccination, two weeks after the third dose, and at progression.

Sequenced here: blood, sampled before dendritic cell vaccination. The J gene is TRBJ2-5, the V gene TRBV11-2; D is perhaps TRBD1 (6 bases). The clonotype comes from a human donor with glioblastoma. The CDR3 DNA sequence: TGTGCCAGCAGCTTAGCACTACAGGGTCAGCAAGAGCAGTACTTC. Protein product: CASSLALQGQQEQYF.